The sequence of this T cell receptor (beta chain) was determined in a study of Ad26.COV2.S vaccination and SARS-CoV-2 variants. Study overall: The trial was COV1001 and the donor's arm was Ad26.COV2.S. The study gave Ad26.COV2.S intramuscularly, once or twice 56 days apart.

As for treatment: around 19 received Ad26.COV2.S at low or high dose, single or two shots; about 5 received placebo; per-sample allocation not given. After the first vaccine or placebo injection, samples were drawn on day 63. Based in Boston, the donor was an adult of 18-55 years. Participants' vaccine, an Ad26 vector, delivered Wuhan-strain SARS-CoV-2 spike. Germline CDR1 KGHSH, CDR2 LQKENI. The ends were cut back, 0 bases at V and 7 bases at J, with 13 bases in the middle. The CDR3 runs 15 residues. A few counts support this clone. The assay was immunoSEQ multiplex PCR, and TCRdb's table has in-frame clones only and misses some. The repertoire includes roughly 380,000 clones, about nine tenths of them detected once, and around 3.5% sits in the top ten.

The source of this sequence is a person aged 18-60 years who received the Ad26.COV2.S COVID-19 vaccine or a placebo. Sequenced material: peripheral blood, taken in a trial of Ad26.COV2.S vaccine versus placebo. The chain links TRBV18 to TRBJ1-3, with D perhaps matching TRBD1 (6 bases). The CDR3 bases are TGTGCCAGCTCACCACCGAACCAGGGGCGGAACACCATATATTTT. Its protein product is CASSPPNQGRNTIYF.